A single sample gave rise to the 22 T cell receptor beta chains below, sequenced in a study of control samples from healthy donors and cancer patients (dated by TCRdb to 2018 to 2021). The library was built by means of the immunoSEQ multiplex PCR assay. TCRdb obtained this table from immuneACCESS and retained in-frame rearrangements with V and J assigned. These tables miss some clones; where compared with another copy, unresolved V genes account for less than half of the shortfall, and the remainder is unexplained. The sample has 150,000 or so clones on record, 70% to 90% of them singletons. Clones ranked in the top ten supply more than 10% of the sample. Sequencing was performed on blood. The source of these receptors is a man aged 25 to 45 in good health.

The rearrangement links TRBV2 to TRBJ2-1; no definite D call. This CDR3 has 14 amino acids. Trimming left V 8 bases short and J 2 bases short, with 13 bases between. Germline CDR1 reads SNHLY; CDR2 reads FYNNEI. The CDR3 coding sequence is TGTGCCAGCGGCCCACTCTTCCCCTACAATGAGCAGTTCTTC. Its translation is CASGPLFPYNEQFF.

This clone was detected only once. V is TRBV20-1 and J is TRBJ2-3; TRBD1 matches 10 bases. In germline, CDR1 is DFQATT, CDR2 SNEGSKA (reference sequence). The ends lost 3 bases at V and 5 bases at J; junction bases unmatched: 5. There are 14 residues in the CDR3. The CDR3 DNA reads as TGCAGTGCTAGTGGGACAGGGGTAAAAGATACGCAGTATTTT. Protein sequence: CSASGTGVKDTQYF.

This clone was picked up one time. This chain joins TRBV2 and TRBJ1-1; D possibly corresponds to TRBD1 (6 bases). This CDR3 is 14 amino acids long. Deletions cut 9 bases from V and 0 bases from J, with 14 bases between. Germline values: CDR1 SNHLY, CDR2 FYNNEI. CDR3 DNA sequence: TGTGCCAGTACTGGACAGCCGATGAACACTGAAGCTTTCTTT. Its translation is CASTGQPMNTEAFF.

The chain employs TRBV4-1 and TRBJ2-7, with D unresolved. V was trimmed by 4 bases and J by 2 bases, leaving 15 bases between them. The CDR3 extends over 15 amino acids. Germline V lookup: CDR1 MGHRA, CDR2 YSYEKL. DNA of the CDR3: TGCGCCAGCAGCCTCGCAGGTACGCCGCCCTACGAGCAGTACTTC. The encoded protein is CASSLAGTPPYEQYF.

This clone appeared once. This chain joins TRBV6-5 and TRBJ1-3, with no clear D. The CDR3 is 15 residues long. V shed 0 bases and J shed 3 bases, with 9 bases lying between them. The germline V gene has CDR1 MNHEY and CDR2 SVGAGI. CDR3: CASSYSNIFGNTIYF. CDR3 bases: TGTGCCAGCAGTTACTCGAATATATTTGGAAACACCATATATTTT.

This chain connects TRBV14 to TRBJ1-2; a possible D gene is TRBD1 (6 bases). Trimming took 8 bases from V and 2 from J, leaving 9 bases between them. CDR3 length equals 12 residues. CDR1 SGHDN and CDR2 FVKESK come from the germline V gene. This CDR3 reads CASSGGNYGYTF. CDR3 DNA sequence: TGTGCCAGCTCCGGGGGCAACTATGGCTACACCTTC. Using reference TRBV14 and TRBJ1-2 for the parts outside the CDR3, the full variable domain is EAGVTQFPSHSVIEKGQTVTLRCDPISGHDNLYWYRRVMGKEIKFLLHFVKESKQDESGMPNNRFLAERTGGTYSTLKVQPAELEDSGVYFCASSGGNYGYTFGSGTRLTVV.

The chain is built from TRBV5-5 and TRBJ2-2, with D maybe TRBD2 (5 bases). V shed 0 bases and J shed 6 bases, with 6 bases lying between them. The length of the CDR3 is 13 residues. The V gene's germline CDR1 is SGHKS and CDR2 YYEKEE (reference sequence). CDR3 residues: CASSLGLSGELFF. CDR3 sequence (DNA): TGTGCCAGCAGCTTGGGACTATCCGGGGAGCTGTTTTTT. The variable domain in full, with the rest retrieved from reference TRBV5-5 and TRBJ2-2, is DAGVTQSPTHLIKTRGQQVTLRCSPISGHKSVSWYQQVLGQGPQFIFQYYEKEERGRGNFPDRFSARQFPNYSSELNVNALLLGDSALYLCASSLGLSGELFFGEGSRLTVL.

This clone was observed many times. This chain links TRBV19 with TRBJ1-2; 8 bases match TRBD1. The V and J ends lost 5 bases and 0 bases, in that order; junction bases with no gene match: 8. CDR3 length: 16 residues. Germline values: CDR1 LNHDA, CDR2 SQIVND (reference sequence). The CDR3 region has the DNA TGTGCCAGTAGTCCGGACAGGGTCCTTACTAACTATGGCTACACCTTC. Translated: CASSPDRVLTNYGYTF.

This clone was detected a few times. CDR3 DNA sequence: TGTGCCAGCAGTTTTCGACAGGCCGCCCTGCCCCAGCATTTT. As protein: CASSFRQAALPQHF. This chain connects TRBV28 to TRBJ1-5; a possible D gene is TRBD1 (6 bases). Germline CDR1 MDHEN, CDR2 SYDVKM. Trimming removed 3 bases at V and 9 bases at J, with 15 bases between. This CDR3 is built from 14 residues.

The V and J genes are TRBV5-1 and TRBJ1-1, with 11 bases aligning to TRBD1. This CDR3 is 17 amino acids long. Germline assignment: CDR1 SGHRS and CDR2 YFSETQ. With 6 bases clipped from V and 3 bases from J, the junction kept 13 bases outside the gene matches. CDR3: CASTLGGTGGLDTEAFF. In DNA form, the CDR3 reads TGCGCCAGCACCTTAGGCGGGACAGGGGGATTGGACACTGAAGCTTTCTTT. Looking up the rest from reference TRBV5-1 and TRBJ1-1 gives the full variable domain: KAGVTQTPRYLIKTRGQQVTLSCSPISGHRSVSWYQQTPGQGLQFLFEYFSETQRNKGNFPGRFSGRQFSNSRSEMNVSTLELGDSALYLCASTLGGTGGLDTEAFFGQGTRLTVV.

This clone was seen a handful of times. The chain uses TRBV5-4 and TRBJ1-5; TRBD1 matches 7 bases. Germline CDR1 is SGHNT and CDR2 is YYREEE (reference sequence). The CDR3 length is 15 residues. The J segment lost 5 bases and the V segment lost 0 bases, leaving 5 bases of the junction unmatched. The CDR3 region has the DNA TGTGCCAGCAGCTTGGGACAGGGCCTGGATCAGCCCCAGCATTTT. Protein product: CASSLGQGLDQPQHF.

This clone has just one count. This rearrangement joins TRBV4-2 to TRBJ2-2; the D gene is possibly TRBD2 (5 bases). The CDR3 has 16 amino acids. Trimming stripped 0 bases from V and 2 bases from J, with 10 bases between. Germline V gene data show CDR1 as LGHNA and CDR2 as YNFKEQ. CDR3 coding DNA: TGTGCCAGCAGCCAAGAGGCTAGCCGTAACACCGGGGAGCTGTTTTTT. This gives the protein CASSQEASRNTGELFF.

The V gene is TRBV28, the J gene TRBJ1-3; 10 positions agree with TRBD1. With 4 bases clipped from V and 2 bases from J, the junction kept 8 bases outside the gene matches. The CDR3 has 17 residues. The germline CDR1 and CDR2 sequences are MDHEN and SYDVKM. The CDR3 DNA reads as TGTGCCAGCAGTTCCGGGACAGGGGAGGTGACTGGAAACACCATATATTTT. It yields the protein CASSSGTGEVTGNTIYF.

J is TRBJ1-1 and V is TRBV7-9; 7 bases map to TRBD1. With 5 bases clipped from V and 4 bases from J, the junction kept 7 bases outside the gene matches. In germline, CDR1 is SEHNR, CDR2 FQNEAQ (reference sequence). The length of the CDR3 is 14 residues. CDR3: CASSPQGRTTEAFF. The CDR3 DNA sequence: TGTGCCAGCAGCCCACAGGGGAGGACCACTGAAGCTTTCTTT.

V gene TRBV2 combines with J gene TRBJ2-7; perhaps TRBD1 as D (5 bases). CDR3 length: 11 residues. Trimming shortened V by 6 bases and J by 6 bases, and 9 bases separated the two germline ends. The germline V gene encodes CDR1 SNHLY and CDR2 FYNNEI. CDR3 sequence: CASSRRGEQYF. The CDR3 nucleotides read TGTGCCAGCAGCAGAAGGGGCGAGCAGTACTTC.

The chain carries TRBV7-9 and TRBJ1-3, with 7 bases fitting TRBD1. Per germline, CDR1 SEHNR and CDR2 FQNEAQ (reference sequence). The junction had 7 bases not matched to a gene; V was cut back by 2 bases and J by 6 bases. The CDR3 loop spans 15 amino acids. CDR3 protein: CASSLRGGSENTIYF. Here the CDR3 DNA reads TGTGCCAGCAGCTTAAGAGGGGGCAGTGAAAACACCATATATTTT.

The genes are TRBV4-1 and TRBJ1-3, with D unclear. V gave up 3 bases and J gave up 1 base, with 10 bases separating them. The CDR3 runs 15 residues. The germline CDR1 and CDR2 sequences are MGHRA and YSYEKL. The CDR3 DNA sequence: TGCGCCAGCAGCCATGGAGGTTGGTCTGGAAACACCATATATTTT. Amino acids: CASSHGGWSGNTIYF.

The CDR3, as DNA: TGTGCCAGCAGCCACGCCGCGGGACAGTTATACTCTGGGGCCAACGTCCTGACTTTC. Its protein product is CASSHAAGQLYSGANVLTF. The chain combines TRBV4-2 with TRBJ2-6, with D possibly TRBD1 on 7 matching bases. Germline CDR1 and CDR2: LGHNA and YNFKEQ. The CDR3 totals 19 residues. V was shortened by 3 bases and J by 0 bases, with 18 bases between the two germline ends.

The chain uses TRBV11-2 and TRBJ2-1; 11 bases line up with TRBD2. The trim removed 4 bases at V and 10 bases at J, leaving 12 bases unmatched. The CDR3 runs to 16 residues. Germline CDR1 SGHAT, CDR2 FQNNGV. CDR3 in amino acids: CASSSLRTSGPGEQFF. The CDR3 nucleotides are TGTGCCAGCAGCTCCCTAAGGACTAGCGGGCCAGGGGAGCAGTTCTTC.

J is TRBJ1-5 and V is TRBV6-5; no clear D gene. The ends were cut back, 6 bases at V and 11 bases at J, with 14 bases in the middle. Germline loops: CDR1 MNHEY, CDR2 SVGAGI. The CDR3 totals 12 residues. CDR3 sequence: CASRALNMAQHF. The CDR3, as DNA: TGTGCCAGCAGGGCCCTCAACATGGCCCAGCATTTT.

The CDR3 nucleotides read TGTGCCACCAGTGATTTGGGGCAGACCCAGTACTTC. The encoded protein is CATSDLGQTQYF. The chain couples TRBV24-1 to TRBJ2-5; no firm D call. The germline CDR1 and CDR2 sequences are KGHDR and SFDVKD. CDR3 length: 12 amino acids. V gave up 0 bases and J gave up 6 bases, with 4 bases separating them.

The chain carries TRBV3-1 (or the pseudogene TRBV3-2) and TRBJ1-2; D remains unclear. The CDR3 has 11 amino acids. V was shortened by 2 bases and J by 6 bases, with 4 bases between the two germline ends. CDR1 and CDR2 (germline): LGHDT, YNNKEL (reference sequence). This CDR3 is CASSQMHGYTF. The CDR3 nucleotides read TGTGCCAGCAGCCAAATGCATGGCTACACCTTC.